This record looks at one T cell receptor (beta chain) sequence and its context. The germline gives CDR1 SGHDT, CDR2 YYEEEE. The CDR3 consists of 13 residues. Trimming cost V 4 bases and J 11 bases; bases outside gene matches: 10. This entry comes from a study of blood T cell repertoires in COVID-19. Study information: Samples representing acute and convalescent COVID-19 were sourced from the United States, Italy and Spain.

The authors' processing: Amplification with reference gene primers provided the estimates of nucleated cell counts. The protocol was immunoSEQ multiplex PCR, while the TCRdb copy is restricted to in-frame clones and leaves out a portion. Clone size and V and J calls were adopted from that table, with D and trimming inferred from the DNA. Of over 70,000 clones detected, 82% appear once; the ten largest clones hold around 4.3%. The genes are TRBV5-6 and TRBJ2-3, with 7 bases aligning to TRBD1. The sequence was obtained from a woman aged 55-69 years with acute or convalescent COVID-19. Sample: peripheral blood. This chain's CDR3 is CASSGRDSLWQYF. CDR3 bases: TGTGCCAGCAGCGGCCGGGACAGCCTTTGGCAGTATTTT.